The 4 T cell receptor beta chains given below trace back to one sample, sequenced in a study of blood T cell repertoires in COVID-19. Repertoires were generated with immunoSEQ multiplex PCR, while TCRdb's copy carries only in-frame clones and drops some. The sample holds 350,000 to 450,000 clones, 91% seen once. The specimen sequenced was PBMCs or T cells enriched from blood (not recorded which). Receptors originate from a woman aged 40 to 50 who had been exposed to COVID-19.

The gene calls are TRBV3-1 (or the pseudogene TRBV3-2) and TRBJ2-5; 7 bases are shared with TRBD2. V was pared by 4 bases and J by 4 bases, with 9 bases of the junction left unmatched. The CDR3 consists of 15 residues. Germline CDR1 LGHDT, CDR2 YNNKEL (reference sequence). CDR3 loop: CASSPLRLATETQYF. The DNA of the CDR3 is TGTGCCAGCAGCCCGCTACGACTAGCTACAGAGACCCAGTACTTC.

The chain uses TRBV6-2 or TRBV6-3 and TRBJ2-7; maybe TRBD2 (6 bases). Germline values: CDR1 MNHEY, CDR2 SVGEGT. The V end was cut by 2 bases, the J end by 0 bases, with 14 bases between. CDR3 length: 16 amino acids. The CDR3 nucleotides are TGTGCCAGCAGTTACCGCTTAGCGGAAAGCTCCTACGAGCAGTACTTC. This gives the protein CASSYRLAESSYEQYF.

The J gene is TRBJ1-5, the V gene TRBV2, with TRBD1 identical over 8 bases. Trimming removed 4 bases from V and 6 bases from J; junction bases left unmatched: 5. Germline-derived CDR1 and CDR2 are SNHLY and FYNNEI. The CDR3 covers 14 residues. CDR3 coding DNA: TGTGCCAGCAGTGGACAGGGGTCGTTTCAGCCCCAGCATTTT. Amino acid sequence: CASSGQGSFQPQHF.

This clone was observed once. CDR3 DNA: TGTGCCTGGAGTGTAGGGGTCAACACAGATACGCAGTATTTT. Protein product: CAWSVGVNTDTQYF. The chain joins TRBV30 to TRBJ2-3, with D maybe TRBD1 (5 bases). This CDR3 is built from 14 residues. Trimming stripped 0 bases from V and 2 bases from J, with 9 bases between. Looked up from germline, CDR1 is GTSNPN and CDR2 is SVGIG (reference sequence).